Listed here are 17 T cell receptor beta chains from one sample, sequenced in a study of T cell repertoires in cytomegalovirus infection. These receptors have no identified antigens. TCRdb re-called the reads through MiXCR, storing one row per CDR3 protein. The sample holds more than 110,000 distinct CDR3 sequences, roughly 32% seen once. The starting material was CD8+ T cells from cultured PBMCs, obtained from culture after CMV antigen stimulation. The origin of the receptors is a human donor in good health (CMV status not recorded). Some clones in this sample may be carry-over from other donors' samples.

This clonotype was seen a few times. The DNA of the CDR3 is TGCAGTGCTAGAGACGAGGCAGGGGGGGACACTGAAGCTTTCTTT. Its translation: CSARDEAGGDTEAFF. The V call is TRBV20-1, the J call TRBJ1-1, with TRBD1 identical over 7 bases. CDR3 length: 15 residues. The V and J ends lost 0 bases and 3 bases, in that order; junction bases with no gene match: 7. Germline CDR1 is DFQATT and CDR2 is SNEGSKA (reference sequence).

The table lists this clonotype with a few counts. The rearrangement links TRBV7-9 to TRBJ2-3; 10 nucleotides match TRBD2. The CDR3 spans 17 residues. The germline gives CDR1 SEHNR, CDR2 FQNEAQ (reference sequence). V gave up 4 bases and J gave up 2 bases; unmatched junction bases: 9. CDR3 DNA: TGTGCCAGCAGCTGGCTTCCCGGGACTAGCGACACAGATACGCAGTATTTT. It translates to CASSWLPGTSDTDTQYF.

The J gene is TRBJ1-1, the V gene TRBV4-1, with unresolved D. This CDR3 is 13 amino acids long. The V gene lost 4 bases and the J gene lost 1 base, with 7 bases spanning the gap. Germline lookup yields CDR1 MGHRA and CDR2 YSYEKL. The CDR3 sequence is CASSPAPNTEAFF. CDR3 DNA sequence: TGCGCCAGCAGCCCCGCTCCGAACACTGAAGCTTTCTTT.

This chain connects TRBV12-3 or TRBV12-4 to TRBJ2-5; 9 bases match TRBD1. V lost 5 bases and J lost 0; bases outside the gene matches: 10. The CDR3 contains 17 residues. This CDR3 reads CASSPGQGLSYQETQYF. The CDR3 DNA follows: TGTGCCAGCAGTCCGGGACAGGGATTATCGTACCAAGAGACCCAGTACTTC.

This clonotype was seen a handful of times. The rearrangement joins TRBV7-8 to TRBJ2-1; D is unresolved. The CDR3 is made up of 15 amino acids. The V end lost 3 bases, the J end lost 2 bases, and 11 bases lay between the germline ends. CDR1 SGHVS and CDR2 FQNEAQ come from the germline V gene. As DNA, the CDR3 is TGTGCCAGCAGCTTGACCCCTGGTGCCTACAATGAGCAGTTCTTC. This encodes CASSLTPGAYNEQFF.

This clonotype came up a few times. This chain links TRBV7-8 with TRBJ2-7; 9 bases align to TRBD1. V dropped 5 bases and J dropped 4; count of bases not matched to a gene: 12. In germline, CDR1 is SGHVS, CDR2 FQNEAQ. There are 16 residues in the CDR3. In nucleotides, the CDR3 is TGTGCCAGCAGCGACCTACTGGCCGGGACAGGGTACGAGCAGTACTTC. As protein: CASSDLLAGTGYEQYF.

This clonotype was seen repeatedly, ten times or more. The V call is TRBV27, the J call TRBJ2-7, with D perhaps matching TRBD2 (6 bases). Between the trimmed V and J ends, which lost 6 bases and 2 bases, there was a span of 14 bases. The CDR3 is 14 amino acids. Germline assignment: CDR1 MNHEY and CDR2 SMNVEV (reference sequence). Here the CDR3 reads CASSLAGGPYEQYF. Here the CDR3 DNA reads TGTGCCAGCAGCTTAGCCGGAGGGCCCTACGAGCAGTACTTC.

The chain employs TRBV28 and TRBJ1-6, with TRBD1 matching over 7 bases. In germline, CDR1 is MDHEN, CDR2 SYDVKM. This CDR3 is 15 amino acids long. V shed 2 bases and J 7 bases; nucleotides not matched to a gene: 5. The CDR3 sequence is CASSLNRGYNSPLHF. The DNA of the CDR3 is TGTGCCAGCAGTTTAAACAGGGGATACAATTCACCCCTCCACTTT.

This clonotype was seen only once. This chain links TRBV12-3 or TRBV12-4 with TRBJ2-3; 8 bases agree with TRBD1. J was trimmed by 4 bases and V by 6 bases; bases with no gene match: 6. The CDR3 has 14 residues. CDR3 protein: CASRRTGWSDTQYF. Written as DNA, the CDR3 is TGTGCCAGCAGAAGGACAGGGTGGTCAGATACGCAGTATTTT.

This clonotype turned up a few times. J is TRBJ2-2 and V is TRBV4-2; TRBD2 agrees at 8 bases. The length of the CDR3 is 20 residues. The germline CDR1 and CDR2 sequences are LGHNA and YNFKEQ. V lost 1 base and J lost 4; bases outside the gene matches: 17. The CDR3 here is CASSQAWGAGGPGPTGELFF. CDR3 in DNA: TGTGCCAGCAGCCAAGCGTGGGGCGCGGGGGGTCCCGGGCCCACCGGGGAGCTGTTTTTT.

The chain links TRBV20-1 to TRBJ2-5; the D gene is possibly TRBD2 (6 bases). The CDR3 is 11 residues long. Germline CDR1 and CDR2: DFQATT and SNEGSKA (reference sequence). The CDR3 is CGGQIEETQYF. The CDR3 bases are TGCGGAGGGCAGATAGAAGAGACCCAGTACTTC.

The chain is built from TRBV3-1 and TRBJ1-2, with 7 positions matching TRBD1. V lost 0 bases, J lost 6 bases, and 13 bases stayed unmatched. The germline V gene encodes CDR1 LGHDT and CDR2 YNNKEL (reference sequence). This CDR3 spans 17 amino acids. The CDR3 coding sequence is TGTGCCAGCAGCCAAGAGGATAGTTGGGCAGGGGGGGATGGCTACACCTTC. Protein sequence: CASSQEDSWAGGDGYTF.

This clonotype was seen a few times. The V call is TRBV5-1, the J call TRBJ2-7; 9 positions match TRBD1. Per the germline V gene, CDR1 is SGHRS and CDR2 is YFSETQ. J was trimmed by 3 bases and V by 1 base; bases with no gene match: 5. This CDR3 is 15 amino acids long. CDR3 sequence: CASSLWGQGLYEQYF. CDR3 sequence (DNA): TGCGCCAGCAGCTTGTGGGGACAGGGACTCTACGAGCAGTACTTC.

A few counts support this clonotype. The rearrangement joins TRBV14 to TRBJ2-7; D remains unclear. The CDR3 is 12 amino acids. The germline V and J ends were trimmed by 0 bases and 6 bases, with 6 bases remaining between them. The germline V gene encodes CDR1 SGHDN and CDR2 FVKESK. CDR3 sequence reads: CASSQEKSEQYF. CDR3 in DNA: TGTGCCAGCAGCCAAGAAAAGAGCGAGCAGTACTTC.

This rearrangement joins TRBV5-6 to TRBJ1-1; 7 positions agree with TRBD1. Trimming at V came to 3 bases and at J to 0 bases, leaving 2 bases not matched to a gene. The V gene's germline CDR1 is SGHDT and CDR2 YYEEEE. This CDR3 comprises 14 residues. In nucleotides, the CDR3 is TGTGCCAGCAGCTCTGGACAGGTGAACACTGAAGCTTTCTTT. Amino acids: CASSSGQVNTEAFF.

The table lists this clonotype with a few counts. The CDR3 nucleotides are TGTGCCACCCGGGGGGACAGCCCCGTAAAGAATGAAAAACTGTTTTTT. Translated, it gives CATRGDSPVKNEKLFF. The chain links TRBV7-9 to TRBJ1-4; TRBD1 agrees at 7 bases. V was clipped by 10 bases and J by 5 bases; unmatched bases: 16. The CDR3 runs 16 residues. The germline V gene has CDR1 SEHNR and CDR2 FQNEAQ (reference sequence). The entire variable domain, with the rest obtained from reference TRBV7-9 and TRBJ1-4, is as follows: DTGVSQNPRHKITKRGQNVTFRCDPISEHNRLYWYRQTLGQGPEFLTYFQNEAQLEKSRLLSDRFSAERPKGSFSTLEIQRTEQGDSAMYLCATRGDSPVKNEKLFFGSGTQLSVL.

About this clonotype: The junction departs from germline at one end; a sequencing error may be responsible. The chain is built from TRBV7-9 and TRBJ2-3; D gene unclear. Germline CDR1 is SEHNR and CDR2 is FQNEAQ (reference sequence). The CDR3 is 15 amino acids. CDR3 DNA sequence: TGTGCCAACAGCTCACCGCTCTGGGCCGCAGATACGCAGTATTTT. Its translation: CANSSPLWAADTQYF. Filled out from reference TRBV7-9 and TRBJ2-3, the complete variable domain reads DTGVSQNPRHKITKRGQNVTFRCDPISEHNRLYWYRQTLGQGPEFLTYFQNEAQLEKSRLLSDRFSAERPKGSFSTLEIQRTEQGDSAMYLCANSSPLWAADTQYFGPGTRLTVL.